This is a list of T cell receptor beta chains from one sample in a study of blood T cell repertoires in COVID-19. TCRdb's copy holds only in-frame clones and misses some; the assay was immunoSEQ multiplex PCR. Of fewer than 450,000 clones in the sample, 70% to 90% were seen once. Sequencing was performed on PBMCs or T cells enriched from blood (not recorded which). These receptors all come from a woman aged 40 to 50 with acute COVID-19. The CDR3 runs from the conserved cysteine through the conserved F or W. D genes are given only for firm matches. Part of the rows lack a size; the others show once, few, many or a class for expanded clones.

d_gene: TRBD1
v_gene: TRBV10-3
abundance: .
j_gene: TRBJ2-5
CDR3aa: CAIRTGILETQYF
CDR3nt: TGTGCCATCAGGACAGGGATCTTGGAGACCCAGTACTTC

d_gene: .
v_gene: TRBV7-2
abundance: .
j_gene: TRBJ1-1
CDR3aa: CASSLVRDTEAFF
CDR3nt: TGTGCCAGCAGCTTAGTCCGGGACACTGAAGCTTTCTTT

d_gene: TRBD2
v_gene: TRBV9
abundance: .
j_gene: TRBJ2-7
CDR3aa: CASGSSPERGDIYEQYF
CDR3nt: TGTGCCAGCGGCAGCTCCCCCGAGCGGGGCGATATCTACGAGCAGTACTTC

d_gene: TRBD2
v_gene: TRBV11-2
abundance: .
j_gene: TRBJ2-1
CDR3aa: CASRPEAGGRNEQFF
CDR3nt: TGTGCCAGCAGACCCGAGGCGGGGGGGCGTAATGAGCAGTTCTTC

d_gene: .
v_gene: TRBV19
abundance: few
j_gene: TRBJ1-1
CDR3aa: CASSIDRSTPEAFF
CDR3nt: TGTGCCAGTAGTATAGACAGGTCAACCCCTGAAGCTTTCTTT

d_gene: .
v_gene: TRBV6-5
abundance: .
j_gene: TRBJ2-7
CDR3aa: CASSYSRRAYEQYF
CDR3nt: TGTGCCAGCAGTTACTCGAGGCGGGCCTACGAGCAGTACTTC

d_gene: .
v_gene: TRBV5-6
abundance: .
j_gene: TRBJ2-3
CDR3aa: CASSLRPMGASHTQYF
CDR3nt: TGTGCCAGCAGCTTACGTCCGATGGGGGCTAGTCATACGCAGTATTTT

d_gene: TRBD1
v_gene: TRBV19
abundance: .
j_gene: TRBJ2-7
CDR3aa: CASSTGQGSPEQYF
CDR3nt: TGTGCCAGTAGTACAGGACAGGGATCCCCCGAGCAGTACTTC

d_gene: .
v_gene: TRBV19
abundance: .
j_gene: TRBJ1-1
CDR3aa: CASREDRDMNTEAFF
CDR3nt: TGTGCCAGCAGAGAGGACAGAGACATGAACACTGAAGCTTTCTTT

d_gene: .
v_gene: TRBV18
abundance: .
j_gene: TRBJ1-1
CDR3aa: CASSTGTNTEAFF
CDR3nt: TGTGCCAGCTCGACAGGCACCAACACTGAAGCTTTCTTT

d_gene: .
v_gene: TRBV28
abundance: .
j_gene: TRBJ2-7
CDR3aa: CASSFTLDSPSGYAYEQYF
CDR3nt: TGTGCCAGCAGTTTTACCTTGGACTCACCCTCTGGGTACGCCTACGAGCAGTACTTC

d_gene: .
v_gene: TRBV3-1/TRBV3-2
abundance: .
j_gene: TRBJ2-2
CDR3aa: CASSQGGHTGELFF
CDR3nt: TGTGCCAGCAGCCAGGGGGGTCACACCGGGGAGCTGTTTTTT

d_gene: .
v_gene: TRBV24-1
abundance: .
j_gene: TRBJ2-1
CDR3aa: CATSDSLQGHSEQFF
CDR3nt: TGTGCCACCAGTGACAGCCTACAGGGTCACTCTGAGCAGTTCTTC

d_gene: TRBD2
v_gene: TRBV29-1
abundance: .
j_gene: TRBJ2-1
CDR3aa: CSVESSGSYNEQFF
CDR3nt: TGCAGCGTTGAATCTAGCGGGTCCTACAATGAGCAGTTCTTC

d_gene: .
v_gene: TRBV4-1
abundance: .
j_gene: TRBJ2-7
CDR3aa: CASSLGVRDYEQYF
CDR3nt: TGCGCCAGCAGCCTTGGCGTCCGGGACTACGAGCAGTACTTC

d_gene: TRBD2
v_gene: TRBV5-1
abundance: .
j_gene: TRBJ2-1
CDR3aa: CASSLGTSGYNEQFF
CDR3nt: TGCGCCAGCAGCTTGGGGACTAGCGGCTACAATGAGCAGTTCTTC

d_gene: .
v_gene: TRBV7-9
abundance: .
j_gene: TRBJ1-5
CDR3aa: CASSLGSGPQHF
CDR3nt: TGTGCCAGCAGCCTAGGATCCGGGCCCCAGCATTTT

d_gene: TRBD1
v_gene: TRBV11-2
abundance: .
j_gene: TRBJ1-1
CDR3aa: CASSPELRDRGPLGTEAFF
CDR3nt: TGTGCCAGCAGCCCAGAGTTACGGGACAGGGGGCCCCTTGGGACTGAAGCTTTCTTT

d_gene: TRBD1
v_gene: TRBV10-3
abundance: few
j_gene: TRBJ1-2
CDR3aa: CAISGTGTGYGYTF
CDR3nt: TGTGCCATCAGTGGGACAGGAACGGGGTATGGCTACACCTTC

d_gene: .
v_gene: TRBV5-1
abundance: many
j_gene: TRBJ2-5
CDR3aa: CASSGQPQETQYF
CDR3nt: TGCGCCAGCAGCGGGCAGCCCCAAGAGACCCAGTACTTC

d_gene: .
v_gene: TRBV10-2
abundance: .
j_gene: TRBJ2-3
CDR3aa: CASRDDQGRDTQYF
CDR3nt: TGCGCCAGCAGAGACGACCAGGGGCGGGATACGCAGTATTTT

d_gene: .
v_gene: TRBV19
abundance: .
j_gene: TRBJ1-1
CDR3aa: CASSPGTGTNTEAFF
CDR3nt: TGTGCCAGTAGTCCCGGAACAGGGACGAACACTGAAGCTTTCTTT

d_gene: .
v_gene: TRBV30
abundance: .
j_gene: TRBJ2-2
CDR3aa: CAWSILVSNTGELFF
CDR3nt: TGTGCCTGGAGTATACTGGTGTCCAACACCGGGGAGCTGTTTTTT

d_gene: .
v_gene: TRBV3-1/TRBV3-2
abundance: .
j_gene: TRBJ1-5
CDR3aa: CASSQDLVSQPQHF
CDR3nt: TGTGCCAGCAGCCAAGATTTGGTTAGTCAGCCCCAGCATTTT